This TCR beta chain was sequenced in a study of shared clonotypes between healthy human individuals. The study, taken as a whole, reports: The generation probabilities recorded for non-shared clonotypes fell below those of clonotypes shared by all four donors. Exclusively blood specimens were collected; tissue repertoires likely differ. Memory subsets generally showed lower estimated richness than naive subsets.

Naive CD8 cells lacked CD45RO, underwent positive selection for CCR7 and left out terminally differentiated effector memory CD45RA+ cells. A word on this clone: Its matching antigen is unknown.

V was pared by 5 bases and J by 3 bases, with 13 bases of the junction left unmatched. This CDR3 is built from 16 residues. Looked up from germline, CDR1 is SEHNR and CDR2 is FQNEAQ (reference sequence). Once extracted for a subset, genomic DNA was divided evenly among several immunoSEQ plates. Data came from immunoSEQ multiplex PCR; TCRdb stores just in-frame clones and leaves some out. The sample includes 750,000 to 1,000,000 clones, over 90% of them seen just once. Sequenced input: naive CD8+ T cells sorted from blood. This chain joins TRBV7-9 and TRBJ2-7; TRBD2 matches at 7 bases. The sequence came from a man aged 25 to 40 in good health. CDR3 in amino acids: CASSPKTTSALYEQYF. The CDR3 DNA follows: TGTGCCAGCAGCCCTAAGACTACTAGCGCACTCTACGAGCAGTACTTC.